This T cell receptor beta chain was captured by sequencing in a study of human T cells and chemical hapten exposure. Whole-study results and caveats: With regard to DPC sensitization, TCRs above 1 in 1000 frequency did not change.

The time point: healthy volunteer bleed at 2 weeks. Unfractionated whole blood was the source from which total RNA was extracted. As concerns this clonotype: The target antigen is unknown.

This CDR3 has 19 amino acids. Germline V gene sequence: CDR1 PRHDT, CDR2 FYEKMQ (reference sequence). The V gene lost 1 base and the J gene lost 1 base, with 22 bases spanning the gap. TCRdb re-analysed the RACE reads in MiXCR, keeping a single row per CDR3 protein. Of 25,000 to 35,000 distinct CDR3 sequences listed, around 7% are singletons. The chain couples TRBV13 to TRBJ1-1; D is unresolved. This receptor was obtained from a human donor in good health. Some clones in this sample may be carry-over from other donors' samples. The sequenced sample was whole blood. CDR3 sequence reads: CASSLASGYSPNRNTEAFF. The CDR3 nucleotides are TGTGCCAGCAGCTTAGCTTCGGGCTACAGTCCTAATAGGAACACTGAAGCTTTCTTT.